Listed below are T cell receptor beta chains from one sample, sequenced in a study of shared clonotypes between healthy human individuals. Repertoires were generated with immunoSEQ multiplex PCR, while TCRdb's copy carries only in-frame clones and drops some. The sample has hundreds of thousands of clones, around three quarters seen once; the top ten hold 12%. Sequences were obtained from PBMCs. The origin of the receptors is a woman aged 40-49 years in good health. Some clones in this sample may be carry-over from other donors' samples. CDR3s leave out the opening cysteine and the closing phenylalanine or tryptophan. Each record gives: clone size, J gene, V gene, CDR3 protein. For some rows the clone size is stated as once, few or many, or as a class when expanded; others skip it.

NA | TRBJ2-5 | TRBV5-1 | ASSLTNPFLGETQY
NA | TRBJ2-7 | TRBV20-1 | SARQTYEQY
NA | TRBJ2-7 | TRBV27 | ASSYEGGRWNEQY
NA | TRBJ2-1 | TRBV7-3 | ASSRDPGQGCNEQF
NA | TRBJ2-2 | TRBV19 | ASSNRGRSTGELF
NA | TRBJ2-1 | TRBV7-3 | ASSLRLAGRNEQF
NA | TRBJ1-1 | TRBV6-5 | ASSYDGRLEAF
once | TRBJ1-3 | TRBV2 | ASSEQPRVPGNTIY
NA | TRBJ2-7 | TRBV6-5 | ASSYHVTGVYEQY
NA | TRBJ2-3 | TRBV5-1 | ASSLGLAYGTDTQY
NA | TRBJ2-5 | TRBV27 | ASSLSTSGRTQY
NA | TRBJ2-1 | TRBV21-1 | ASSKARRGSPPNNEQF
few | TRBJ2-2 | TRBV27 | ASSTDYTGELF
NA | TRBJ1-4 | TRBV4-2 | ASSPPHEKLF
NA | TRBJ2-7 | TRBV7-2 | ASSYMGLAGYEQY
NA | TRBJ1-1 | TRBV19 | ASSLQGSRVNTEAF
NA | TRBJ2-1 | TRBV5-1 | ASSPGPYNEQF
NA | TRBJ2-1 | TRBV29-1 | SAIGQGSYNEQF
NA | TRBJ2-1 | TRBV7-2 | ASSDSGSSYNEQF
NA | TRBJ2-1 | TRBV4-1 | ASSRPDGGLNEQF
NA | TRBJ2-1 | TRBV6-6 | ASSQVAGEGNEQF
NA | TRBJ1-2 | TRBV28 | ASSLPLGTTRYGYT
NA | TRBJ2-5 | TRBV2 | ASSRGSGETQY
NA | TRBJ2-7 | TRBV6-1 | ASSVLTGGNEQY
once | TRBJ2-3 | TRBV19 | ASSKKWDISTDTQY
NA | TRBJ1-2 | TRBV19 | ASSRESTGYT
NA | TRBJ2-7 | TRBV7-2 | ASSLAGQGAYEQY
NA | TRBJ1-2 | TRBV29-1 | SVEPVDPNYGYT